This TCR beta chain was captured in a study of early T cells in non-severe SARS-CoV-2 infection. Study-level information: Alpha and beta chains were unpaired, from unsorted whole-blood bulk RNA.

This clonotype was picked up a small number of times. CDR1 is MGHRA, CDR2 YSYEKL, per germline. The CDR3 totals 15 residues. The germline V and J ends were trimmed by 3 bases and 5 bases, with 16 bases remaining between them. TCRdb called the 5' RACE reads again in MiXCR, with one record for every CDR3 protein. Among some 100,000 distinct CDR3 sequences listed, about 15% were seen once. The TCR originated in an adult who was a healthcare worker with PCR-confirmed SARS-CoV-2 infection or an uninfected control (not recorded which). The chain is built from TRBV4-1 and TRBJ2-5, with TRBD1 as a possible D gene (6 bases). The sequencing sample was made of whole blood. For the CDR3, the DNA is TGCGCCAGCAGCCAGGCCGGGACATCTCAGGAGACCCAGTACTTC. Protein sequence: CASSQAGTSQETQYF.